Given below is one T cell receptor beta chain in context. The target antigen is unknown. During its preparation, the TCRbeta library received unique molecular identifiers. Using its own MiXCR run on the PCR reads, TCRdb lists one record per CDR3 protein. The repertoire holds 440,000 or so distinct CDR3 sequences, with around two fifths as singletons. This CDR3 is built from 17 residues. From germline, CDR1 is LGHDT and CDR2 YNNKEL (reference sequence). V was clipped by 0 bases and J by 2 bases; unmatched bases: 8. This record comes from a study of T-cell reconstitution after alpha-beta-depleted transplantation in children. Study-level results: Counts and diversity of T cells one year after transplant came mostly from newly produced T cells. Several hundred rapidly expanded clones from non-depleted graft cells reportedly supplied alpha-beta T cells about two months post-transplant.

This sequence originates from a girl aged 2-15 years with aplastic anemia, due to receive a stem cell transplant. The chain couples TRBV3-1 to TRBJ2-3, with 7 bases matching TRBD2. This sample comprised PBMCs, obtained before TCRalphabeta/CD19-depleted stem cell transplant. CDR3 bases: TGTGCCAGCAGCCAAGATATTGCGGGAGCACACACAGATACGCAGTATTTT. It yields the protein CASSQDIAGAHTDTQYF.